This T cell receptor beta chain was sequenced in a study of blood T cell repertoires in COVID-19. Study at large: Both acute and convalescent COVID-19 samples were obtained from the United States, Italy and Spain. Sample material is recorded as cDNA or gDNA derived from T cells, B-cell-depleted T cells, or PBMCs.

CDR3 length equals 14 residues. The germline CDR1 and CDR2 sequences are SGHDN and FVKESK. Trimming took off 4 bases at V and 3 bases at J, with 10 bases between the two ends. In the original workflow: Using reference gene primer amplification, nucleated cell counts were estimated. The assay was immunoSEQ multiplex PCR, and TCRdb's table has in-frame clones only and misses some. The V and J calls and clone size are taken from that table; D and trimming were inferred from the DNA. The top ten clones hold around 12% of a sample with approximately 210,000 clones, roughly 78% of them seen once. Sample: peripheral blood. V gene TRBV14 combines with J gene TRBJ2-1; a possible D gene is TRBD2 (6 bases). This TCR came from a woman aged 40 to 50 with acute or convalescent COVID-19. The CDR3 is CASSLRGIYNEQFF. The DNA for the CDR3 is TGTGCCAGCAGCCTGCGGGGTATCTACAATGAGCAGTTCTTC.